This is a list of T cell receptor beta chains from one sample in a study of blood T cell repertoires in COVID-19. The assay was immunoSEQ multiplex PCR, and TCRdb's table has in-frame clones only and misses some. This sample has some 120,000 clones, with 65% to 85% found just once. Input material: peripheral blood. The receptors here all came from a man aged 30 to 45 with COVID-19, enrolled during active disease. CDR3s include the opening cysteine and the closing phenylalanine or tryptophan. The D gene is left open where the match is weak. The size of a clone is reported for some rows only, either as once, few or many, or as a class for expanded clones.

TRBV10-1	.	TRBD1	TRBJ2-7	TGCGCCAGCTCTTGGCTCCCGGGACAGAATTACGAGCAGTACTTC	CASSWLPGQNYEQYF
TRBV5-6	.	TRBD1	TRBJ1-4	TGTGCCAGCAGCCGTGGGACAGGGGCGATTAATGAAAAACTGTTTTTT	CASSRGTGAINEKLFF
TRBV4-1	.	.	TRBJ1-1	TGCGCCAGCAGCCAAGTTCATTATAGGGAGGACACTGAAGCTTTCTTT	CASSQVHYREDTEAFF
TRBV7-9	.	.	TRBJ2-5	TGTGCCAGCAGCTTAGCGCAGGCCGAAGAGACCCAGTACTTC	CASSLAQAEETQYF
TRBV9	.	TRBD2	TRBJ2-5	TGTGCCAGCAGCTCGGGAAGCGGGGGAGAGACCCAGTACTTC	CASSSGSGGETQYF
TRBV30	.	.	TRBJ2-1	TGTGCCTGGCGCACTCCGAGTGAGCAGTTCTTC	CAWRTPSEQFF
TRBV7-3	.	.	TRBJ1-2	TGTGCCAGCAGCCTCCCAGCGGTGGGCGGCTACACCTTC	CASSLPAVGGYTF
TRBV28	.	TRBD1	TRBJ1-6	TGTGCCAGCAGATCCCCTACGGGACAGGGGGGTAATTCACCCCTCCACTTT	CASRSPTGQGGNSPLHF
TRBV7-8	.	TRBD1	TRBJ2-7	TGTGCCACCGCCGACCCTTTTGCAGGGGGCATCTACGAGCAGTACTTC	CATADPFAGGIYEQYF
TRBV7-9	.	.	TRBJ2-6	TGTGCCAGCAGCTTACGTGGCGGGTCTGGGGCCAACGTCCTGACTTTC	CASSLRGGSGANVLTF
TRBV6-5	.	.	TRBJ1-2	TGTGCCAGCAACCTCGACAGCTCCTATGGCTACACCTTC	CASNLDSSYGYTF
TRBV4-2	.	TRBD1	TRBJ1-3	TGTGCCAGCAGCTCGGGACAGGGGGCTCCAAGAAACACCATATATTTT	CASSSGQGAPRNTIYF
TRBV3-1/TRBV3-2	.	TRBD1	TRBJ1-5	TGTGCCAGCAGCCGTGTCTCAGGGGGTCAGCCCCAGCATTTT	CASSRVSGGQPQHF
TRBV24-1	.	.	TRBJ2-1	TGTGCCACCAGTGACCCCCAACAGGGAGCCTCCTACAATGAGCAGTTCTTC	CATSDPQQGASYNEQFF
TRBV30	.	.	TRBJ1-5	TGTGCCTTCAGGGCTCAGACCAATCAGCCCCAGCATTTT	CAFRAQTNQPQHF
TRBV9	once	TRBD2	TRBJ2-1	TGTGCCAGCAGCGTCGGACTAGCGGGGGGGCCCAGTGAGCAGTTCTTC	CASSVGLAGGPSEQFF
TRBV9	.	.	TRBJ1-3	TGTGCCAGCAGCGTAAACAGCCAAGGCTCTGGAAACACCATATATTTT	CASSVNSQGSGNTIYF
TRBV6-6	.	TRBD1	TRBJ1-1	TGTGCCAGCAGTTCCACAGGGGAGGTTGGCACTGAAGCTTTCTTT	CASSSTGEVGTEAFF
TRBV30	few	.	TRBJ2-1	TGTGCCTGGAGAGAGCTAGCTCGGGTTTATGGGCAGTTCTTC	CAWRELARVYGQFF
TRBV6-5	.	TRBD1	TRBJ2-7	TGTGCCAGCAGTTACCTCGGGACAGGGGTCTACGAGCAGTACTTC	CASSYLGTGVYEQYF